One and the same sample provided the 12 T cell receptor beta chains below, sequenced in a study of shared clonotypes between healthy human individuals. As defined, naive CD8 cells were CD45RO-negative and positively selected for CCR7, with terminally differentiated effector memory CD45RA+ cells excluded. Libraries were prepared by immunoSEQ multiplex PCR; TCRdb keeps only in-frame clonotypes and omits some of them. The data hold 550,000 to 750,000 clones, with around 92% observed a single time. Sample: naive CD8+ T cells sorted from blood. The receptor source for this set is a man younger than 40 in good health.

The rearrangement joins TRBV2 to TRBJ2-2; tentatively, D is TRBD1 (6 bases). Germline V gene sequence: CDR1 SNHLY, CDR2 FYNNEI. V was cut by 4 bases and J by 4 bases, with 13 bases left in between. The CDR3 covers 15 residues. CDR3: CASSGTQGSTGELFF. The DNA of the CDR3 is TGTGCCAGCAGTGGCACACAGGGATCCACCGGGGAGCTGTTTTTT.

The V gene is TRBV9, the J gene TRBJ2-7; D unclear. CDR3 length: 13 residues. CDR1 is SGDLS and CDR2 is YYNGEE in the germline V gene. V was clipped by 4 bases and J by 0 bases, with 8 bases between them. CDR3 residues: CASSPPASYEQYF. CDR3 bases: TGTGCCAGCAGCCCACCTGCCTCCTACGAGCAGTACTTC.

The chain couples TRBV27 to TRBJ2-7; 10 nucleotides align to TRBD2. Germline V gives CDR1 MNHEY, CDR2 SMNVEV (reference sequence). Germline trimming cut 5 bases from V and 7 bases from J; bases unmatched to any gene: 5. This CDR3 comprises 13 residues. The DNA for the CDR3 is TGTGCCAGCAGTCTTAAACTAGCGGGAGAGCAGTACTTC. Protein: CASSLKLAGEQYF.

The rearrangement joins TRBV7-9 to TRBJ2-1; 7 bases match TRBD1. The CDR3 length is 12 residues. Trimming took 5 bases from V and 10 from J; bases not matched to a gene: 5. Germline CDR1 SEHNR, CDR2 FQNEAQ (reference sequence). The CDR3 bases are TGTGCCAGCAGCCGACAGGGTTACGAGCAGTTCTTC. This codes for CASSRQGYEQFF.

The rearrangement links TRBV28 to TRBJ2-7, with a weak D call TRBD1 (7 bases). This CDR3 contains 13 residues. Germline V lookup: CDR1 MDHEN, CDR2 SYDVKM. Trimming shortened V by 3 bases and J by 6 bases, and 12 bases separated the two germline ends. The CDR3 bases are TGTGCCAGCAGTTTTTCAGGGGGGTCCGAGCAGTACTTC. Translated, it gives CASSFSGGSEQYF.

V usage is TRBV7-6 and J usage is TRBJ2-1, with 12 bases aligning to TRBD2. The junction had 4 bases not matched to a gene; V was cut back by 5 bases and J by 5 bases. Germline CDR1 reads SGHVS; CDR2 reads FNYEAQ. The CDR3 is 15 amino acids. The CDR3 loop is CASSRTSGINNEQFF. CDR3 DNA: TGTGCCAGCAGCCGGACTAGCGGGATCAACAATGAGCAGTTCTTC. The entire variable domain, with the rest obtained from reference TRBV7-6 and TRBJ2-1, is as follows: GAGVSQSPRYKVTKRGQDVALRCDPISGHVSLYWYRQALGQGPEFLTYFNYEAQQDKSGLPNDRFSAERPEGSISTLTIQRTEQRDSAMYRCASSRTSGINNEQFFGPGTRLTVL.

The chain uses TRBV5-5 and TRBJ2-7; either TRBD1 or TRBD2 may fit D (5 bases each). Germline V lookup: CDR1 SGHKS, CDR2 YYEKEE (reference sequence). The CDR3 contains 14 residues. V was pared by 0 bases and J by 7 bases, with 14 bases between. The CDR3 region has the DNA TGTGCCAGCAGCTTGGGGGACGGGGTAGGTGAGCAGTACTTC. As protein: CASSLGDGVGEQYF. The full variable domain, in which reference TRBV5-5 and TRBJ2-7 provide the parts outside the CDR3, is DAGVTQSPTHLIKTRGQQVTLRCSPISGHKSVSWYQQVLGQGPQFIFQYYEKEERGRGNFPDRFSARQFPNYSSELNVNALLLGDSALYLCASSLGDGVGEQYFGPGTRLTVT.

The rearrangement joins TRBV10-2 to TRBJ1-2, with a possible D match to TRBD1 (5 bases). CDR1 and CDR2 (germline): WSHSY, SAAADI. This CDR3 is built from 18 residues. Trimming shortened V by 6 bases and J by 8 bases, and 31 bases separated the two germline ends. The CDR3 spells CASRSTAPSLHGLSGYTF. Here the CDR3 DNA reads TGCGCCAGCAGATCGACAGCGCCGTCTCTACACGGCCTTTCCGGCTACACCTTC.

The genes are TRBV6-1 and TRBJ1-5; D is undetermined. Trimming stripped 8 bases from V and 7 bases from J, with 12 bases between. Germline CDR1 is MNHNS and CDR2 is SASEGT. This CDR3 comprises 12 residues. The CDR3 DNA reads TGTGCCAGCGGACGGGGTGGGCAGCCCCAGCATTTT. It encodes CASGRGGQPQHF.

The V and J genes are TRBV9 and TRBJ2-5; the match to TRBD2 covers 7 bases. The V gene end was trimmed by 3 bases and the J gene end by 1 base; junction bases not matched to a gene: 6. The germline V gene encodes CDR1 SGDLS and CDR2 YYNGEE. The CDR3 runs to 15 residues. Written as DNA, the CDR3 is TGTGCCAGCAGCGAAACTAGCGCGTCCCAAGAGACCCAGTACTTC. Its protein is CASSETSASQETQYF.

The V gene is TRBV6-5, the J gene TRBJ1-1; no clear D. Per germline, CDR1 MNHEY and CDR2 SVGAGI. V lost 10 bases to trimming and J lost 5 bases, with 8 bases between them. The CDR3 length is 10 residues. The CDR3: CATHKTEAFF. CDR3 DNA: TGTGCCACGCATAAAACTGAAGCTTTCTTT.

This chain connects TRBV13 to TRBJ2-7; 11 bases fit TRBD1. The CDR3 has 16 amino acids. Germline assignment: CDR1 PRHDT and CDR2 FYEKMQ (reference sequence). Trimming cost V 4 bases and J 3 bases; bases outside gene matches: 8. CDR3 region: CASSSMGTGGNYEQYF. The CDR3 DNA sequence: TGTGCCAGCAGCTCGATGGGGACAGGGGGGAACTACGAGCAGTACTTC.